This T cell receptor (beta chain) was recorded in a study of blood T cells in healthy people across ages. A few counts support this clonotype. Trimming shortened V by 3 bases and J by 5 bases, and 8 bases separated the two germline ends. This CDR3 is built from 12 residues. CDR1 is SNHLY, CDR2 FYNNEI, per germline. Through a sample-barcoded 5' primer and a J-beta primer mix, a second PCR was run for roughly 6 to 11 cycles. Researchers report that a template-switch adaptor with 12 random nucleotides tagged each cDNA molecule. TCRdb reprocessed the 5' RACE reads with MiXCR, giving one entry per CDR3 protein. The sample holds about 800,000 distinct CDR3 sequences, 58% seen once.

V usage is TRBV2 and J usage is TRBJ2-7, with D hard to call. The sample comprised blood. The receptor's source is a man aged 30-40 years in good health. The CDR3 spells CASSDLGNEQYF. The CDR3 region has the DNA TGTGCCAGCAGTGATTTAGGAAACGAGCAGTACTTC. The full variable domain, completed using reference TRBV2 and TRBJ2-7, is EPEVTQTPSHQVTQMGQEVILRCVPISNHLYFYWYRQILGQKVEFLVSFYNNEISEKSEIFDDQFSVERPDGSNFTLKIRSTKLEDSAMYFCASSDLGNEQYFGPGTRLTVT.